This T cell receptor (beta chain) was retrieved from a study of CD8+ T cells in alopecia areata (dated 2018 in TCRdb). For the study in its entirety: Treated patients were enrolled in an open-label pilot trial of oral tofacitinib at 5 to 10 mg twice daily for moderate-to-severe alopecia areata. immunoSEQ multiplex PCR using 35 Vbeta forward primers and 13 Jbeta reverse primers was used to amplify TCRbeta CDR3 regions. Tofacitinib was administered for 6 to 18 months, and 6 months of follow-up off drug were then conducted to assess delayed response and recurrence. To study T cell clonal expansion in alopecia areata, the researchers applied high-throughput TCRbeta sequencing to both the C3H/HeJ mouse model and human patients. For the treated patients, the SALT score, which quantifies what percentage of scalp surface area is affected, served as the measure of disease severity. Biopsies were taken from tofacitinib-treated patients at baseline and at 4 and 24 weeks of treatment, and a later scalp biopsy was taken in several of the tofacitinib-treated patients. Clonality in the scalp was compared among normal scalp (n=4), patchy alopecia areata scalp (n=8), and alopecia totalis/universalis scalp (n=8). RNA was extracted with the PAXgene miRNA kit for fixed scalp, the miRNeasy kit for PBMCs, and the RNeasy kit for mouse skin. In humans, TCRbeta sequencing was performed on scalp tissue and on sorted CD4+ and CD8+ peripheral blood T cells from healthy controls and from patients with patchy or totalis/universalis alopecia areata.

Overall study outcomes, separate from this receptor: The treated cohort was small, with a single nonresponder, so links between baseline CD8+ expansion and response need larger studies. Compared with mice, TCR sequences shared between patients were less clear, possibly partly because of HLA diversity across the patient population. During tofacitinib treatment, many expanded lesional clones stuck around in both scalp and blood, and this persistence may partly explain why relapse happens after treatment is stopped. Tofacitinib significantly lowered scalp clonality and the number of expanded CD8+ clones among the top 100 scalp clones. Unlike mouse skin, where gammadelta T cells dominate, normal human skin contains resident alphabeta T cells that get sequenced too, which complicates analysis of the scalp TCR repertoire. Lesional scalp, especially in alopecia totalis/universalis, showed higher clonality and more expanded CD8+ clones than normal scalp, suggesting antigenic drive.

The germline V gene (reference sequence) yields SGHNT for CDR1 and YYREEE for CDR2. The CDR3 holds 17 amino acids from the cysteine to the phenylalanine. Just the 51-base CDR3 DNA is kept, in frame starting at base 1. V has 3 bases trimmed and J has 5 bases trimmed; junction bases matching no gene number 9. Library preparation employed the immunoSEQ multiplex PCR assay. To provide template for TCR sequencing, every sample had RNA extracted and reverse transcribed into cDNA. First-strand cDNA was synthesized with SuperScript III using a 2:1 mix of oligo-dT and random hexamers. A synthetic immune receptor repertoire was used to assess amplification bias, and residual bias was removed computationally. Per the source publication's procedure: Raw reads were preprocessed for error removal, and CDR3 was defined according to IMGT conventions as running from the conserved cysteine to phenylalanine. Clonality was computed by normalizing Shannon entropy by log2 of the number of productive unique TCRs and subtracting the result from 1. Whether each scalp clone was CD4 or CD8 was inferred by checking scalp TCRbeta sequences against the CD4 and CD8 repertoires from sorted blood. This immuneACCESS table, as held by TCRdb, lists in-frame sequences with V and J called but not all clones. Of the missing ones, under half trace to an unresolved V gene in checked studies; the others have no known cause. The DNA was the basis for D and trimming; V, J and clone size are from that table. The sample profile shows 90,000 to 120,000 clones; 84% of them were found once. Under 25% of the sample is taken by the ten largest.

This specimen's time point label, interpreted: about 5 months on oral tofacitinib. The sample's treatment or condition, from its label and the paper: oral pan-JAK inhibitor, 5-10 mg twice daily. Lesional scalp punch biopsies and peripheral blood were collected from alopecia areata patients. PBMCs were isolated by density centrifugation and stained for CD3, CD4 and CD8, and CD4+ and CD8+ T cells were sorted on a FACSAria. Comments on this clone: Its antigen remains undetermined. Base qualities were left out, and no much larger clone turns up one base away.

This sample comprised CD8+ T cells sorted from blood, obtained at week 24, from a patient treated with tofacitinib. The TCR comes from a human donor with alopecia areata. Rearrangement joined TRBV5-4 to TRBJ2-2, with 11 central nucleotides matching TRBD2. The DNA sequence is TGTGCCAGCAGCTCATACTACACTAGCGGGGGTACCGGGGAGCTGTTTTTT. Its protein reads: CASSSYYTSGGTGELFF.